The sequence of this T cell receptor (beta chain) was determined in a study of PD-1 blockade in classical Hodgkin lymphoma. On the study more broadly: Nivolumab 3 mg/kg was given intravenously every 2 weeks.

From germline, CDR1 is MGHDK and CDR2 SYGVNS. With 5 bases removed from V and 7 bases from J, the gap between germline ends came to 18 bases. The CDR3 consists of 16 residues. With regard to this clone: Its antigen remains unknown.

The time point here: cycle 4 day 1 (C4D1), after five to seven weeks of nivolumab. Brentuximab vedotin exposure varied among the patients, all of whom had relapsed after autologous stem cell transplantation. Overall study findings and caveats: Repertoire differences lack defined causes, possibly disease activity or prior therapy. Healthy donors reportedly exceeded newly diagnosed patients in baseline TCR diversity. Baseline diversity resembling that of newly diagnosed patients was seen in complete responders.

The protocol was immunoSEQ multiplex PCR, while the TCRdb copy is restricted to in-frame clones and leaves out a portion. The sample has about 39,000 clones, around four fifths seen once. J is TRBJ1-6 and V is TRBV25-1; possible D gene TRBD1, 6 bases. This sequence was found in a human donor with classical Hodgkin lymphoma. Sequenced here: peripheral blood mononuclear cells (PBMCs), sampled before the fourth cycle of nivolumab. The CDR3 nucleotides read TGTGCCAGCAGTCCCCATGGCAGGGGATACAATTCACCCCTCCACTTT. Encoded protein: CASSPHGRGYNSPLHF. Complete variable domain (other parts from reference TRBV25-1 and TRBJ1-6): EADIYQTPRYLVIGTGKKITLECSQTMGHDKMYWYQQDPGMELHLIHYSYGVNSTEKGDLSSESTVSRIRTEHFPLTLESARPSHTSQYLCASSPHGRGYNSPLHFGNGTRLTVT.